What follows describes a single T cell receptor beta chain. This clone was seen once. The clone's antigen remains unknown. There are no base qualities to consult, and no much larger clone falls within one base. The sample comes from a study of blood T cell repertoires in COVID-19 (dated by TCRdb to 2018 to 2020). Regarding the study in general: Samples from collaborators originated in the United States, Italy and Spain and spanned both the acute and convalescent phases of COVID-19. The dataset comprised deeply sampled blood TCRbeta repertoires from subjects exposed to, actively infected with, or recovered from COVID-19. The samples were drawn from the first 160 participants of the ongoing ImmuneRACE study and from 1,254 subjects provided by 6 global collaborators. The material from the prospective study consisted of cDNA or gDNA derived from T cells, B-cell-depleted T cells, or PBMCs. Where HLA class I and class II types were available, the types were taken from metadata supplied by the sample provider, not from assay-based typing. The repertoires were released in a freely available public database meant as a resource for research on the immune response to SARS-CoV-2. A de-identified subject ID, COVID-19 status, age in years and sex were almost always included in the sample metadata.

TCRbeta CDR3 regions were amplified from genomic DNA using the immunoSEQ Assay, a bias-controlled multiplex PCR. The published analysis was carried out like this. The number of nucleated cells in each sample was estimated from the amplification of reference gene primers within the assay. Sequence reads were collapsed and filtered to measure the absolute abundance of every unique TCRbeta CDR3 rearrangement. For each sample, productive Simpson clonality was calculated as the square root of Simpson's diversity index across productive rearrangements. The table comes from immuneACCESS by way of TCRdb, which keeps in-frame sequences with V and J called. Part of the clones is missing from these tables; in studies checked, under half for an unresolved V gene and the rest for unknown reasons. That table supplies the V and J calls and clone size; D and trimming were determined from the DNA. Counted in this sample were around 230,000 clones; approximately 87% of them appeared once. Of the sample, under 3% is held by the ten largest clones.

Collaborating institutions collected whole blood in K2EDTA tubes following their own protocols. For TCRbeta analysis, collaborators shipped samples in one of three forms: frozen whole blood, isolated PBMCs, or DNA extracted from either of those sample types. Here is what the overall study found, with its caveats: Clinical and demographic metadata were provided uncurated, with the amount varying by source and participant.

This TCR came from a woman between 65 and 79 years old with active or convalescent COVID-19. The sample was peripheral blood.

In nucleotides, the sequence is TGTGCCAGCAGGAGGGACTTAAACACTGAAGCTTTCTTT. Its amino acids are CASRRDLNTEAFF. The chain is made from TRBV5-8 and TRBJ1-1; matching of 5 bases hints at TRBD1 as the D gene. CDR1 and CDR2 are read off the germline V gene as SGHTS and YDEGEE. V is pared back by 5 bases and J by 2 bases, with 10 bases lying between the germline termini. The CDR3, from cysteine to phenylalanine, totals 13 residues. Only the CDR3 DNA stays, 39 bases, in frame from base 1. Reference TRBV5-8 and TRBJ1-1 genes cover what lies past the CDR3, so the full variable domain is EAGVTQSPTHLIKTRGQQATLRCSPISGHTSVYWYQQALGLGLQFLLWYDEGEERNRGNFPPRFSGRQFPNYSSELNVNALELEDSALYLCASRRDLNTEAFFGQGTRLTVV.